The present T cell receptor beta chain was sequenced within a study of T cell repertoires and HLA-DP antigens (dated by TCRdb to between 2017 and 2018). Context from the whole study: The study used an in vitro model of CD4+ T cell alloreactivity against allogeneic HLA-DP presented by transduced HeLa cells. Compared with self, one alloantigen differed at one amino acid in the peptide-binding groove and the other differed at fewer than 13, modelling structurally similar versus dissimilar alloantigens. Of the three donors, two were male and one was female, and their ages ranged from the 18-to-29 age band up to the 60-to-69 age band. On average, approximately 0.2 ug of DNA went in for sorted CD137+CD4+ samples, versus around 1.1 ug for pre-culture CD4+ samples.

TCRB CDR3 regions were amplified with the immunoSEQ multiplex PCR using forward primers for 54 TRBV segments and reverse primers for 13 TRBJ segments. Pre-culture CD4+ samples were sequenced at deep resolution with a target of about 220,000 T cell genomes. Sequencing of the amplicons on an Illumina HiSeq System generated 87 bp reads spanning the CDR3. Concerning the study's data processing: Correction for PCR and sequencing errors was applied to reads, and CDR3 regions were defined through alignment to IMGT reference sequences. Template and unique rearrangement counts were estimated using synthetic template pools. Clonality was computed by subtracting Pielou's evenness from 1. Richness was estimated with the Daley-Smith estimator. Repertoire overlap was measured with Morisita's index. Clones found in cultured samples but undetected in the pre-culture repertoire of the corresponding donor were defined as low-abundance clones. TCRdb took over this immuneACCESS table, retaining in-frame rearrangements with V and J assigned. Such tables are incomplete; in checked studies, under half of the missing clones stem from an unresolved V gene, and the remainder is unexplained. Clone size and V and J calls were adopted from that table, with D and trimming inferred from the DNA. The sample profile shows fewer than 75,000 clones; roughly 77% of them were found once. Together, the top ten hold 1.6% of the sample.

For this clone: This receptor's antigen is unknown. Per-nucleotide qualities are absent, and no much larger clonotype sits a single base away.

The study at large found these results: Sorted CD137+ cells showed similar clonality against both alloantigens (approximately 0.36), much higher than the clonality of pre-culture samples (approximately 0.04). An average cumulative frequency of roughly 39% against one allele and just over 50% against the other was found for clones undetected before culture. Naive and memory CD4+ repertoires were not analysed separately. The study was limited by having only three donors, by relying on a non-physiological HeLa antigen-presenting system, and by using total CD4+ responder cells.

Magnetic bead negative selection was used to isolate untouched CD4+ T cells from Ficoll-separated PBMC, with purity averaging approximately 98%. Untouched CD4+ T cells were isolated with magnetic beads from Ficoll-separated PBMC, and a purity of roughly 98% was reached with negligible CD8+ contamination. Peripheral blood mononuclear cells came from the buffy coats of three healthy blood donors, who served as the study's donors. All three donors were CMV seronegative. The DNeasy Blood & Tissue Kit was used to extract genomic DNA. TCRB sequencing was performed on genomic DNA from sorted CD137+CD4+ cells and pre-culture CD4+ baseline samples from each subject. The CDR3 runs 13 amino acids, cysteine and phenylalanine included. Only the CDR3 portion is preserved as DNA: 39 bases, with reading frame beginning at the first base. V is shortened by 0 bases, J by 4 bases, and the region joining them spans 4 bases. The CDR1 and CDR2 encoded by the germline V gene are SGDLS and YYNGEE.

The rearranged chain carries TRBV9 and TRBJ2-2, with the D gene uncertain. Sequencing used CD4+ T cells from PBMCs. The source of this sequence is a man between 60 and 70 years old in good health and CMV-seronegative. The DNA reads as follows: TGTGCCAGCAGCGTAGCTGGCACCGGGGAGCTGTTTTTT. Its amino acids are CASSVAGTGELFF.